The rows below give T cell receptor beta chains drawn from one sample of a study of T cell repertoires in cytomegalovirus infection. One entry per CDR3 protein results from TCRdb running MiXCR on the reads. The profile shows hundreds of thousands of distinct CDR3 sequences, approximately 8.9% of them singletons. Sequencing was done on a sample of PBMCs. These receptors all come from a human donor in good health (CMV status not recorded). Some clones in this sample may be carry-over from other donors' samples. CDR3s include the opening cysteine and the closing phenylalanine or tryptophan. The D gene is left open where the match is weak. Expanded clones are given a class, and other clones once, few, many or no size at all.

cdr3_length: 13
v_call: TRBV29-1
j_call: TRBJ1-2
clone_size: NA
d_call: TRBD1
cdr3_nt: TGCAGCGTTGACGGACAGGGAAACTATGGCTACACCTTC
cdr3_aa: CSVDGQGNYGYTF

cdr3_length: 16
v_call: TRBV29-1
j_call: TRBJ2-5
clone_size: few
d_call: NA
cdr3_nt: TGCAGCGTTGAAGATCAGGGAGGGGGCGGCGGAGAGACCCAGTACTTC
cdr3_aa: CSVEDQGGGGGETQYF

cdr3_length: 16
v_call: TRBV28
j_call: TRBJ1-2
clone_size: many
d_call: NA
cdr3_nt: TGTGCCAGCAGTCCCTGGGGGCAGGGGAAGGACTATGGCTACACCTTC
cdr3_aa: CASSPWGQGKDYGYTF

cdr3_length: 15
v_call: TRBV7-6
j_call: TRBJ2-2
clone_size: many
d_call: NA
cdr3_nt: TGTGCCAGCAGCCGGAGGGACAGCAACACCGGGGAGCTGTTTTTT
cdr3_aa: CASSRRDSNTGELFF

cdr3_length: 15
v_call: TRBV7-2
j_call: TRBJ2-2
clone_size: many
d_call: NA
cdr3_nt: TGTGCCAGCAGCTCTGGACGAGCGAACACCGGGGAGCTGTTTTTT
cdr3_aa: CASSSGRANTGELFF

cdr3_length: 16
v_call: TRBV28
j_call: TRBJ1-4
clone_size: many
d_call: TRBD1
cdr3_nt: TGTGCCAGCGGGACAGACACCCACCCACCGGCGATTCAACTGTTTTTT
cdr3_aa: CASGTDTHPPAIQLFF

cdr3_length: 15
v_call: TRBV7-2
j_call: TRBJ1-2
clone_size: many
d_call: NA
cdr3_nt: TGTGCCAGCAGCCAAGGCGGTGGGGGCTCGTACGGCTACACCTTC
cdr3_aa: CASSQGGGGSYGYTF

cdr3_length: 13
v_call: TRBV20-1
j_call: TRBJ1-2
clone_size: few
d_call: NA
cdr3_nt: TGCAGTGCTAGAGATGGAGGAAGTTGGGGCTACACCTTC
cdr3_aa: CSARDGGSWGYTF

cdr3_length: 16
v_call: TRBV11-2
j_call: TRBJ2-2
clone_size: few
d_call: NA
cdr3_nt: TGTGCCAGCAGCGACCTCCGGGGGATGAACACCGGGGAGCTGTTTTTT
cdr3_aa: CASSDLRGMNTGELFF

cdr3_length: 14
v_call: TRBV7-3
j_call: TRBJ2-1
clone_size: many
d_call: NA
cdr3_nt: TGTGCCAGCAGCAGGCAGGCCATTACGGGTGAGCAGTTCTTC
cdr3_aa: CASSRQAITGEQFF

cdr3_length: 14
v_call: TRBV7-2
j_call: TRBJ2-2
clone_size: many
d_call: NA
cdr3_nt: TGTGCCAGCAGGGCCGGATGGAACACCGGGGAGCTGTTTTTT
cdr3_aa: CASRAGWNTGELFF

cdr3_length: 16
v_call: TRBV5-1
j_call: TRBJ1-5
clone_size: NA
d_call: TRBD1
cdr3_nt: TGCGCCAGCAGCTCGCTTGGCACAGGGGGAATTCAGCCCCAGCATTTT
cdr3_aa: CASSSLGTGGIQPQHF

cdr3_length: 14
v_call: TRBV12-3/TRBV12-4
j_call: TRBJ1-1
clone_size: few
d_call: NA
cdr3_nt: TGTGCCAGCAGAGCTGGACGGACGAACACTGAAGCTTTCTTT
cdr3_aa: CASRAGRTNTEAFF

cdr3_length: 12
v_call: TRBV2
j_call: TRBJ1-1
clone_size: many
d_call: NA
cdr3_nt: TGTGCCAGCATGGATTCGGTTACTGAAGCTTTCTTT
cdr3_aa: CASMDSVTEAFF

cdr3_length: 15
v_call: TRBV6-2/TRBV6-3
j_call: TRBJ1-1
clone_size: NA
d_call: NA
cdr3_nt: TGTGCCAGCAGTCTTACAGGATTACTACACACTGAAGCTTTCTTT
cdr3_aa: CASSLTGLLHTEAFF

cdr3_length: 16
v_call: TRBV20-1
j_call: TRBJ1-3
clone_size: NA
d_call: NA
cdr3_nt: TGCAGTGCTAGAGATCGGCGCAAACTAGTGGGAAACACCATATATTTT
cdr3_aa: CSARDRRKLVGNTIYF

cdr3_length: 12
v_call: TRBV10-3
j_call: TRBJ2-1
clone_size: NA
d_call: NA
cdr3_nt: TGTGCCATCAGTGCAGGACAACTAAAACAGTTCTTC
cdr3_aa: CAISAGQLKQFF

cdr3_length: 14
v_call: TRBV7-2
j_call: TRBJ2-1
clone_size: many
d_call: NA
cdr3_nt: TGTGCCAGCAGCTTAGCGCAGAAGGTTAAGGGGCAGTTCTTC
cdr3_aa: CASSLAQKVKGQFF

cdr3_length: 14
v_call: TRBV9
j_call: TRBJ1-1
clone_size: few
d_call: NA
cdr3_nt: TGTGCCAGCAGCGTAGGGGTCCCCAGCACTGAAGCTTTCTTT
cdr3_aa: CASSVGVPSTEAFF

cdr3_length: 13
v_call: TRBV5-5
j_call: TRBJ2-2
clone_size: many
d_call: NA
cdr3_nt: TGTGCCAGCAGCTTGGCGGCACCCGGGGAGCTGTTTTTT
cdr3_aa: CASSLAAPGELFF

cdr3_length: 13
v_call: TRBV27
j_call: TRBJ2-5
clone_size: few
d_call: NA
cdr3_nt: TGTGCCAGCAGTTTGGGGGACGCTGGAACCCAGTACTTC
cdr3_aa: CASSLGDAGTQYF

cdr3_length: 15
v_call: TRBV28
j_call: TRBJ1-4
clone_size: many
d_call: TRBD1
cdr3_nt: TGTGCCAGCAGTTCCCTAGGGACAGGGGACGAAAAACTGTTTTTT
cdr3_aa: CASSSLGTGDEKLFF